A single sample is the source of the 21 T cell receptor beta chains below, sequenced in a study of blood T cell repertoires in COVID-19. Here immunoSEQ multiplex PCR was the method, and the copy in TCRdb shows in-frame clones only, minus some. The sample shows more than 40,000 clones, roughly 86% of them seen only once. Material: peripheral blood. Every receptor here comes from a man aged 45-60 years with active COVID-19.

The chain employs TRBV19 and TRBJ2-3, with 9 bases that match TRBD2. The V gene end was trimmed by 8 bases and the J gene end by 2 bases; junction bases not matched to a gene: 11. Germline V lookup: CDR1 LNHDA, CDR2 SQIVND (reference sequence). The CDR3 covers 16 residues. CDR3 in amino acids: CASGGGTSISTDTQYF. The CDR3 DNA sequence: TGTGCCAGTGGGGGTGGGACTAGCATCTCCACAGATACGCAGTATTTT. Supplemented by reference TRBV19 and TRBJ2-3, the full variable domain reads DGGITQSPKYLFRKEGQNVTLSCEQNLNHDAMYWYRQDPGQGLRLIYYSQIVNDFQKGDIAEGYSVSREKKESFPLTVTSAQKNPTAFYLCASGGGTSISTDTQYFGPGTRLTVL.

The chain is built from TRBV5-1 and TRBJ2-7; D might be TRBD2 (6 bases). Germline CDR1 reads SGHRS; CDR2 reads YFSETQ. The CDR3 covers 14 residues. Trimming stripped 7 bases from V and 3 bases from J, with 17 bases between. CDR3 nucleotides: TGCGCCAGCTCTCGGACTGCCGGGGGCTACGAGCAGTACGTC. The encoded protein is CASSRTAGGYEQYV.

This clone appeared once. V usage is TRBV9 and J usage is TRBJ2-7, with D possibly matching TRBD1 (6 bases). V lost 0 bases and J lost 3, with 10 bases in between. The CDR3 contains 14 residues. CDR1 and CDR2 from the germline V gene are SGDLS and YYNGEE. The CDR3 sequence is CASSVGTVDYEQYF. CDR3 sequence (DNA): TGTGCCAGCAGCGTAGGGACAGTCGACTACGAGCAGTACTTC.

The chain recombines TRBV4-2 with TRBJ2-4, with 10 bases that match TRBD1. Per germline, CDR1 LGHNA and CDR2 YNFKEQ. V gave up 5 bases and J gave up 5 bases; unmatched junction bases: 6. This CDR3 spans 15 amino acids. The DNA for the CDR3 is TGTGCCAGCAGCACACAGACAGGGGGCGAAAACATTCAGTACTTC. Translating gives CASSTQTGGENIQYF.

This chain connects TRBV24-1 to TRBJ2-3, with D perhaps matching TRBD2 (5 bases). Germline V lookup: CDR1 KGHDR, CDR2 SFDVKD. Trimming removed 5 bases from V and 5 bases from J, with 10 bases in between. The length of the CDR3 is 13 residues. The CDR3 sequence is CATSARAVDTQYF. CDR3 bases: TGTGCCACCAGTGCGAGGGCGGTAGATACGCAGTATTTT.

In DNA, the CDR3 is TGTGCCAGCAGCTCCTTAACATTGAACAATGAGCAGTTCTTC. Its translation is CASSSLTLNNEQFF. The J gene is TRBJ2-1, the V gene TRBV7-8; D remains unclear. The V gene's germline CDR1 is SGHVS and CDR2 FQNEAQ. V was pared by 4 bases and J by 5 bases, with 12 bases between. The CDR3 length is 14 residues. The full variable domain, rest sourced from reference TRBV7-8 and TRBJ2-1, is GAGVSQSPRYKVAKRGQDVALRCDPISGHVSLFWYQQALGQGPEFLTYFQNEAQLDKSGLPSDRFFAERPEGSVSTLKIQRTQQEDSAVYLCASSSLTLNNEQFFGPGTRLTVL.

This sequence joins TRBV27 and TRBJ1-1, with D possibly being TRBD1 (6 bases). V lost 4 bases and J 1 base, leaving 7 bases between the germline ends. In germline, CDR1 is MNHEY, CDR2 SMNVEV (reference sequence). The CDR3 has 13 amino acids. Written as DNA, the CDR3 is TGTGCCAGCAGTTCGGGACAGAACACTGAAGCTTTCTTT. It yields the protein CASSSGQNTEAFF.

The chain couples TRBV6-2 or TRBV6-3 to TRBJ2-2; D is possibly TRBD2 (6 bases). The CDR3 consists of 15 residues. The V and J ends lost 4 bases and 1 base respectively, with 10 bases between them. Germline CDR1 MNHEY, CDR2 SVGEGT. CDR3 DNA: TGTGCCAGCAGTTGGTGGGGGGAGAACACCGGGGAGCTGTTTTTT. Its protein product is CASSWWGENTGELFF.

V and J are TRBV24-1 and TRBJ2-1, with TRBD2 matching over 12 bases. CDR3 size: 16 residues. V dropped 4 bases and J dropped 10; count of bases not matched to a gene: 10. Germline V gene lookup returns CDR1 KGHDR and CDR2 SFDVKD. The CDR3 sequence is CATSDKTSGSLREQFF. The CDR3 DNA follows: TGTGCCACCAGTGACAAGACTAGCGGGAGTCTGCGGGAGCAGTTCTTC.

The DNA of the CDR3 is TGCGCCAGCAGCCAGGCCACAGGGGCCCGTCCCTACGAGCAGTACTTC. It codes for CASSQATGARPYEQYF. This chain links TRBV4-3 with TRBJ2-7; 7 nucleotides agree with TRBD1. Germline loops: CDR1 LGHNA, CDR2 YSLEER. Trimming cost V 3 bases and J 2 bases; bases outside gene matches: 10. This CDR3 is built from 16 residues.

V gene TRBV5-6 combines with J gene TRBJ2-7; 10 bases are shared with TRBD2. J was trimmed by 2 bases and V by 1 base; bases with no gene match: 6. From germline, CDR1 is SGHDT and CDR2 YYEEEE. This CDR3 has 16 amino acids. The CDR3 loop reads CASSLTGTSEAYEQYV. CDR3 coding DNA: TGTGCCAGCAGCTTGACGGGGACTAGCGAGGCCTACGAGCAGTACGTC.

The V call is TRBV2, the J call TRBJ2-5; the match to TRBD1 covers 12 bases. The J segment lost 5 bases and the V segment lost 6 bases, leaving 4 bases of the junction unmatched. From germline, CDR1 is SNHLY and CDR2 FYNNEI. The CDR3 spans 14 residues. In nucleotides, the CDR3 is TGTGCCAGCAGGGGACAGGGGGCGAGGGAGACCCAGTACTTC. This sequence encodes CASRGQGARETQYF. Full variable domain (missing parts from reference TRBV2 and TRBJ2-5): EPEVTQTPSHQVTQMGQEVILRCVPISNHLYFYWYRQILGQKVEFLVSFYNNEISEKSEIFDDQFSVERPDGSNFTLKIRSTKLEDSAMYFCASRGQGARETQYFGPGTRLLVL.

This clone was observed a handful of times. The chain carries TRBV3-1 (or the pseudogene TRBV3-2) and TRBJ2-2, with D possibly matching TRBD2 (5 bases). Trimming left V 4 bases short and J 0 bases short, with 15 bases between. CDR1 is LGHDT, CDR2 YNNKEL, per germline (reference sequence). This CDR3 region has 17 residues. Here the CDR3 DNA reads TGTGCCAGCAGCCGAAAGGGCGGGTCCGCGAACACCGGGGAGCTGTTTTTT. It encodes CASSRKGGSANTGELFF.

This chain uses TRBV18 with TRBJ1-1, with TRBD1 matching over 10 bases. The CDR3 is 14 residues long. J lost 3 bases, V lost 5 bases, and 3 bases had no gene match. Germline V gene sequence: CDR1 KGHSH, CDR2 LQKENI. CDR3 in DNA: TGTGCCAGCTCAATGGGACAGGGGTACACTGAAGCTTTCTTT. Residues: CASSMGQGYTEAFF.

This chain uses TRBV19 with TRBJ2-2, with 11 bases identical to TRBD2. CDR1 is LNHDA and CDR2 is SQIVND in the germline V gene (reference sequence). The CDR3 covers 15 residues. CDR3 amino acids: CACTGLAGNTGELFF. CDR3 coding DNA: TGTGCGTGTACCGGACTAGCGGGGAACACCGGGGAGCTGTTTTTT.

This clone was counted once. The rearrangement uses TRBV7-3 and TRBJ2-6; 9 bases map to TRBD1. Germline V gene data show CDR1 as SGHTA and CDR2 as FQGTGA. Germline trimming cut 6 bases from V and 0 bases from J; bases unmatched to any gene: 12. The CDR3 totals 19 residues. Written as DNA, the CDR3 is TGTGCCAGCAGATCGCATCAGGGACAGGGCGGCTCTGGGGCCAACGTCCTGACTTTC. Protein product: CASRSHQGQGGSGANVLTF.

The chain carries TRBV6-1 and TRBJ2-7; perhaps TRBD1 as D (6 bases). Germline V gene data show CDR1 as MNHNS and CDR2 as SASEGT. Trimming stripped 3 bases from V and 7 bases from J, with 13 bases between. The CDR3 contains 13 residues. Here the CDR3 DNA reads TGTGCCAGCAGTGATGCGGACAGAACGGAGCAGTACGTC. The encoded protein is CASSDADRTEQYV.

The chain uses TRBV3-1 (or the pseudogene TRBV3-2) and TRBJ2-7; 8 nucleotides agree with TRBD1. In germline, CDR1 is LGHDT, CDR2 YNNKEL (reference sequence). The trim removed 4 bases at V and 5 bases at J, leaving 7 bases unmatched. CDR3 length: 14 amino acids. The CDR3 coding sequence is TGTGCCAGCAGCCGGGGGACAGGTAGACACGAGCAGTACTTC. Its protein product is CASSRGTGRHEQYF.

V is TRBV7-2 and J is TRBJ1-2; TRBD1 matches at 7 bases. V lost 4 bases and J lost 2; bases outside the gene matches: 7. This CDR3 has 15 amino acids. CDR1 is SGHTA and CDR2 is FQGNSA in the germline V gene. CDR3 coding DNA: TGTGCCAGCAGCTCCGGGGACAGATTAAACTATGGCTACACCTTC. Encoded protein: CASSSGDRLNYGYTF. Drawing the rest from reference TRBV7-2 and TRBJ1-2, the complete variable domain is GAGVSQSPSNKVTEKGKDVELRCDPISGHTALYWYRQSLGQGLEFLIYFQGNSAPDKSGLPSDRFSAERTGGSVSTLTIQRTQQEDSAVYLCASSSGDRLNYGYTFGSGTRLTVV.

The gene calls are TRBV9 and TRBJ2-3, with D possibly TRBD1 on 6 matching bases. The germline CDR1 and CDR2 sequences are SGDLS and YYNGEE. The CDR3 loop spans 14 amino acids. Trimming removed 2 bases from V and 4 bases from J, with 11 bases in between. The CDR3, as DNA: TGTGCCAGCAGCGTGGGCCACAGGGCAGATACGCAGTATTTT. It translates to CASSVGHRADTQYF.

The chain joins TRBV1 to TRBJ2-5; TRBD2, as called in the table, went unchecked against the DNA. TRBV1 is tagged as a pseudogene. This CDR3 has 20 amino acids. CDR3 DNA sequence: TGCACCAGCAGCCAAGAAAGACCCCGTAGCGGGAGGGCCGAGATGCAGACCCAGTACTTC. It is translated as CTSSQERPRSGRAEMQTQYF.